Listed here is a single T cell receptor beta chain. This entry comes from a study of sequential checkpoint blockade in melanoma. Study-wide background: First-line arms were nivolumab then ipilimumab, or the reverse, randomized 1:1. Maintenance nivolumab came after either treatment sequence.

Profiled with immunoSEQ multiplex PCR; TCRdb holds only in-frame clones, not every one. The table lists about 40,000 clones, roughly 86% of them singletons, with 4.5% to 7% in the top ten. As to treatment: randomized to nivolumab then ipilimumab (arm A) or the reverse (arm B). Sorted cells were live CD3+CD8+, lacking CD19 and CD56, from PBMCs. This CDR3 has 13 amino acids. Germline V gene data show CDR1 as SEHNR and CDR2 as FQNEAQ (reference sequence). With V trimmed by 1 base and J by 5 bases, 1 base remained unmatched. The starting material was CD8+ T cells sorted from blood (inferred from file names), obtained from a patient given nivolumab and ipilimumab in sequence. The receptor was isolated from a human donor with melanoma. The rearrangement links TRBV7-9 to TRBJ1-1, with 7 bases that match TRBD1. In DNA form, the CDR3 reads TGTGCCAGCAGCTTAGACAGGGGAACTGAAGCTTTCTTT. Amino acids: CASSLDRGTEAFF.